This paragraph covers one T cell receptor beta chain sequence. Antigen: not known. This specimen comes from a study of T cell responses to AZD1222 COVID-19 vaccine. This CDR3 contains 14 residues. In germline, CDR1 is SNHLY, CDR2 FYNNEI. V was pared by 6 bases and J by 0 bases, with 8 bases between. Study outcomes and limitations: Nearly half of spike-specific TCRs reportedly go after variant regions that carry no mutations. Only a handful of individuals given AZD1222 were seropositive at baseline.

Sequencing used immunoSEQ multiplex PCR; TCRdb keeps in-frame clones, though not all of them. The repertoire holds about 170,000 clones, 87% seen once, with approximately 0.97% in the top ten. The sample was peripheral blood, taken 28 days after the second AZD1222 dose. The V call is TRBV2, the J call TRBJ2-2; D remains ambiguous. This receptor was obtained from an adult who received the AZD1222 COVID-19 vaccine. The CDR3 DNA reads as TGTGCCAGCAGACTAACTACGAACACCGGGGAGCTGTTTTTT. It is translated as CASRLTTNTGELFF.